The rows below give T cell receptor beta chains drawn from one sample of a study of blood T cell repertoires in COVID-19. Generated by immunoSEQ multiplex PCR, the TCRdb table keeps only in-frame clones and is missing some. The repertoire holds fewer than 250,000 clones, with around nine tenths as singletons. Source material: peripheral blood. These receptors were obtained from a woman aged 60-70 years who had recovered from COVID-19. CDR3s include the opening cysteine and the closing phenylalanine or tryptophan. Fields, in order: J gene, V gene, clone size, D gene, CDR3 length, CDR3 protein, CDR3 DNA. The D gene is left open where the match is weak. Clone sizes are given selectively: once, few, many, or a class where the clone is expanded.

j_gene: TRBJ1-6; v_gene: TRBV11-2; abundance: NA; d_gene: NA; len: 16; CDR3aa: CASSSIRGSYNSPLHF; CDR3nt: TGTGCCAGCAGCTCTATCAGGGGCTCCTATAATTCACCCCTCCACTTT
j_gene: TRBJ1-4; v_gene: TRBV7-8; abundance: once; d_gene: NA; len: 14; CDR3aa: CASSSTHGGAQPFF; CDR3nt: TGTGCCAGCAGCTCAACCCACGGGGGGGCGCAACCGTTTTTT
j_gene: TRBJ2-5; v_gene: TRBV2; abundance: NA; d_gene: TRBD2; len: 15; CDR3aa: CASKLAGGLQETQYF; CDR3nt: TGTGCCAGCAAGCTAGCGGGGGGCCTCCAAGAGACCCAGTACTTC
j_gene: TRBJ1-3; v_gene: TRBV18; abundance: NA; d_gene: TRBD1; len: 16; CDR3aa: CASSQGQSVTGNTIYF; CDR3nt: TGTGCCAGCTCACAGGGACAGTCGGTAACTGGAAACACCATATATTTT
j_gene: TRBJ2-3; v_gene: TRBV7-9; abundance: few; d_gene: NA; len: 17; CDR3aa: CASSLGTGVTSTDTQYF; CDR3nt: TGTGCCAGCAGCTTAGGAACGGGTGTTACTAGCACAGATACGCAGTATTTT
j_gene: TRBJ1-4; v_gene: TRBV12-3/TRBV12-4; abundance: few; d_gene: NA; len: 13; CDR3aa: CASSWPGTEKLFF; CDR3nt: TGTGCCAGCAGTTGGCCAGGGACAGAAAAACTGTTTTTT
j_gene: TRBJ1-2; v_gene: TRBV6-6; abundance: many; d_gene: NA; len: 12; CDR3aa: CASTQVRAGYTF; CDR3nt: TGTGCCAGCACCCAGGTCAGGGCTGGCTACACCTTC
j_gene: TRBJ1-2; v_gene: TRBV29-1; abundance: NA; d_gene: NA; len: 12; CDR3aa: CSVYPSGLGYTF; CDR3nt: TGCAGCGTCTATCCCTCGGGTTTGGGCTACACCTTC
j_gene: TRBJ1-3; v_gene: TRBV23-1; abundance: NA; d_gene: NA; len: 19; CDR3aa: CASSQSALLRGGPGNTIYF; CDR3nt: TGCGCCAGCAGTCAATCAGCCCTCCTCAGGGGTGGTCCTGGAAACACCATATATTTT
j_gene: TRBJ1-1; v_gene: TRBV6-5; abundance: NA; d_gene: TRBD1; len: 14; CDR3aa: CASRGQASLTEAFF; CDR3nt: TGTGCCAGCAGAGGACAGGCCAGTCTCACTGAAGCTTTCTTT
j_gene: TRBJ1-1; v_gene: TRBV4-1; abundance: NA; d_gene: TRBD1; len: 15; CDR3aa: CASSPPGQGATEAFF; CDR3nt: TGCGCCAGCAGCCCCCCGGGACAGGGGGCCACTGAAGCTTTCTTT
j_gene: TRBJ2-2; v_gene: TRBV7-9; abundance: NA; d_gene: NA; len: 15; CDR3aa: CASSWGTRAAGELFF; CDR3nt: TGTGCCAGCAGCTGGGGAACCAGGGCGGCCGGGGAGCTGTTTTTT
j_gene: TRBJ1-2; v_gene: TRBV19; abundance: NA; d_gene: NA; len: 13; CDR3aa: CASSFRGTYGYTF; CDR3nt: TGTGCCAGTAGTTTCAGGGGAACCTATGGCTACACCTTC
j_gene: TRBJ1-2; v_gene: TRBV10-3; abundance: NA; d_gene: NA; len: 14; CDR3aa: CAIVTWQGSNGYTF; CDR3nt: TGTGCCATCGTAACCTGGCAGGGCAGTAATGGCTACACCTTC
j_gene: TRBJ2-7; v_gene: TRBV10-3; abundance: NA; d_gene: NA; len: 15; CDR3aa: CAISESSAGVGEQYF; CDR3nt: TGTGCCATCAGTGAGTCGTCGGCAGGGGTGGGCGAGCAGTACTTC
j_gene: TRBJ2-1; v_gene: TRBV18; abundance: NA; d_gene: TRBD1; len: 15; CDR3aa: CASSPNGQGWNEQFF; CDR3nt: TGTGCCAGCTCACCAAACGGACAGGGCTGGAATGAGCAGTTCTTC
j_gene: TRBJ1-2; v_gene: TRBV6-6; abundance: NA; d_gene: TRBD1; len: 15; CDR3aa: CASSPTTGAGIGYTF; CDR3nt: TGTGCCAGCAGTCCCACGACAGGGGCCGGTATTGGCTACACCTTC
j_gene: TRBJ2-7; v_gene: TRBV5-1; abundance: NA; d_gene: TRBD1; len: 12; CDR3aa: CASSTDRGEQYF; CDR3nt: TGCGCCAGCAGCACTGACAGGGGCGAGCAGTACTTC
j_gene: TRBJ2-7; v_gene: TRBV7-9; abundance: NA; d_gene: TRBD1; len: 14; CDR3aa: CASSPGTVVDEQYF; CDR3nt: TGTGCCAGCTCCCCTGGGACAGTTGTGGACGAGCAGTACTTC
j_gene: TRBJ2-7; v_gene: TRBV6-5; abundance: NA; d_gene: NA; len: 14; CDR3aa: CASSYQRQTYEQYF; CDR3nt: TGTGCCAGCAGTTACCAACGACAGACCTACGAGCAGTACTTC
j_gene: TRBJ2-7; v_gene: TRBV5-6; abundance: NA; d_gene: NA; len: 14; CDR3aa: CASSLGRSFYEQYF; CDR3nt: TGTGCCAGCAGCTTGGGCCGGAGTTTCTACGAGCAGTACTTC
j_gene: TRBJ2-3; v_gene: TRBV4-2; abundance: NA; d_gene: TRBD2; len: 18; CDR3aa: CASSQDYASGGATDTQYF; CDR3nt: TGTGCCAGCAGCCAAGATTATGCTAGCGGGGGCGCCACAGATACGCAGTATTTT
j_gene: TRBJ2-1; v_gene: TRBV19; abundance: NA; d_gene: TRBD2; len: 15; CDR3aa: CASRSGGGSYNEQFF; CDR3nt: TGTGCCAGTAGAAGCGGGGGGGGCTCCTACAATGAGCAGTTCTTC
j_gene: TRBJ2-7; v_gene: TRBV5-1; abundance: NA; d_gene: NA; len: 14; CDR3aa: CASSLVRFTYEQYF; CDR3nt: TGCGCCAGCAGCTTGGTCCGGTTTACCTACGAGCAGTACTTC
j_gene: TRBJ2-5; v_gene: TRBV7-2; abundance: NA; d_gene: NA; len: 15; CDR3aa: CASSPKLQGQETQYF; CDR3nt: TGTGCCAGCAGCCCCAAGCTACAGGGACAAGAGACCCAGTACTTC
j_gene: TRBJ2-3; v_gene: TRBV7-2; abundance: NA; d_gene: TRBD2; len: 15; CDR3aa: CASSDRRGGTDTQYF; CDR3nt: TGTGCCAGCAGTGACCGGCGGGGGGGTACAGATACGCAGTATTTT
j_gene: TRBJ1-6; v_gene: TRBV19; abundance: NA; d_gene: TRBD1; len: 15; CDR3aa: CASSQDRGPNSPLHF; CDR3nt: TGTGCCAGTAGTCAGGACAGGGGGCCTAATTCACCCCTCCACTTT